This record concerns one TCR beta chain sequence. No antigen is known for it. Before being chosen for sequencing, patients had shown CD8+CD57+ cell expansion by flow cytometry. Severe acquired aplastic anemia affected all patients. When blood sampling took place, the patients had received no therapy. Genomic DNA provided the template from which TCR beta VDJ and CDR3 profiles were obtained. TCRdb redid the calling of the reads with MiXCR, one entry per CDR3 protein. This sample has about 40,000 distinct CDR3 sequences, with less than 65% found just once. V was shortened by 3 bases and J by 6 bases, with 6 bases between the two germline ends. This CDR3 is built from 12 residues. Germline lookup yields CDR1 LNHNV and CDR2 YYDKDF (reference sequence). This sample was included in a study of CD8+CD57+ T cells in acquired aplastic anemia. Study in general: Sorted CD4+ and CD8+ cells gave an average of approximately 3.1 ug of DNA.

Whole-study findings and limits: Patients and controls shared twenty-nine CD8+ CDR3 sequences, highly expressed in patients.

The chain combines TRBV15 with TRBJ1-5; D call uncertain. Specimen: sorted CD4+, CD8+, or CD8+CD57+ T cells (not recorded which) from PBMCs. The clonotype comes from a human donor with aplastic anemia. The CDR3, as DNA: TGTGCCACCAGCAGCGCAGGTCAGCCCCAGCATTTT. Its translation: CATSSAGQPQHF.